Here is one TCR beta chain with its context. Its cognate antigen is unknown. The data were taken from a study of T cell repertoires in cytomegalovirus infection. Regarding the study as a whole: Ex vivo, HLA-C-restricted CMV-specific TCR beta clonotypes prevailed over the rest of the response.

TCRdb re-called the reads through MiXCR, storing one row per CDR3 protein. The sample lists about 450,000 distinct CDR3 sequences, roughly 30% occurring once. This sequence originates from a human donor in good health (CMV status not recorded). Some clones in this sample may be carry-over from other donors' samples. Sequencing input: PBMCs.

The CDR3 protein is CASSGTGATGGNEKLFF. DNA of the CDR3: TGTGCCAGCAGCGGGACAGGGGCAACGGGGGGGAATGAAAAACTGTTTTTT. The chain uses TRBV28 and TRBJ1-4, with 10 positions matching TRBD1. The CDR3 has 17 amino acids. CDR1 is MDHEN and CDR2 is SYDVKM in the germline V gene. Germline trimming cut 6 bases from V and 5 bases from J; bases unmatched to any gene: 12.